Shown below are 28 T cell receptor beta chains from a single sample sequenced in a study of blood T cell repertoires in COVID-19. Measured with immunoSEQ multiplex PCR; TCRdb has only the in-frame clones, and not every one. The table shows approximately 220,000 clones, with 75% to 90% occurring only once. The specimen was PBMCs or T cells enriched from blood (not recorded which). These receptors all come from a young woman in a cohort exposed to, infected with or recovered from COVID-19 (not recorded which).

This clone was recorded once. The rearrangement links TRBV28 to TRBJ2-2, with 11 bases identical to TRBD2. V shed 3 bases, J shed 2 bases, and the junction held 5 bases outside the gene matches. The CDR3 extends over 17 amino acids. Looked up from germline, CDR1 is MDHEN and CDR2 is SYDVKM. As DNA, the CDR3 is TGTGCCAGCAGTTTGGCTAGCGGGGGGACTAACACCGGGGAGCTGTTTTTT. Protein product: CASSLASGGTNTGELFF.

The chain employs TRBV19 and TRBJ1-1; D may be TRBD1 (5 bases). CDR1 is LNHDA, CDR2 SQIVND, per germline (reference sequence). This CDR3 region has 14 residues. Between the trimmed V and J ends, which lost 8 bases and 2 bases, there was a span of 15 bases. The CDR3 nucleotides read TGTGCCAGTTTTTGGGGGGACGGAAACACTGAAGCTTTCTTT. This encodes CASFWGDGNTEAFF.

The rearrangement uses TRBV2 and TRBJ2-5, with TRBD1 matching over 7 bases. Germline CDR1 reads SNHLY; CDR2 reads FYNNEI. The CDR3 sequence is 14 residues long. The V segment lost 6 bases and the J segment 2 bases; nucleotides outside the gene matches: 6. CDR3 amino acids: CASSVTGWQETQYF. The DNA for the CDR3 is TGTGCCAGCAGCGTGACAGGGTGGCAAGAGACCCAGTACTTC.

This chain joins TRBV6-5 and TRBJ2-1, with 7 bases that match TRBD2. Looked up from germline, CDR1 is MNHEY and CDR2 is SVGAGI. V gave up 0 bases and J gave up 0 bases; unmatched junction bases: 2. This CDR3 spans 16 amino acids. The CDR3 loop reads CASSYSGGSSYNEQFF. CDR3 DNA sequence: TGTGCCAGCAGTTACTCTGGCGGGAGCTCCTACAATGAGCAGTTCTTC.

The DNA for the CDR3 is TGTGCCAGCAGCCCGACAGGGGGCCGGTCGGGCACTGAAGCTTTCTTT. It is translated as CASSPTGGRSGTEAFF. The chain links TRBV6-2 or TRBV6-3 to TRBJ1-1; the match to TRBD1 covers 10 bases. The CDR3 extends over 16 amino acids. Germline V lookup: CDR1 MNHEY, CDR2 SVGEGT. V was clipped by 6 bases and J by 4 bases; unmatched bases: 11.

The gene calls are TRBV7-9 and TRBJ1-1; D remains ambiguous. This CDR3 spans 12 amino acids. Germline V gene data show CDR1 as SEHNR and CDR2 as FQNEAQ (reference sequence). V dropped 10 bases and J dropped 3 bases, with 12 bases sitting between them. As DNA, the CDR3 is TGTGCCATTTCCGGGAGTTACACTGAAGCTTTCTTT. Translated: CAISGSYTEAFF.

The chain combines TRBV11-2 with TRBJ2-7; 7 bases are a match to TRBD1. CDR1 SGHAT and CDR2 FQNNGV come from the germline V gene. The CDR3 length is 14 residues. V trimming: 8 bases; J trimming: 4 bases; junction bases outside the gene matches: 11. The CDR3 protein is CASGPGTVTYEQYF. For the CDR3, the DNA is TGTGCCAGCGGGCCCGGGACAGTCACTTACGAGCAGTACTTC.

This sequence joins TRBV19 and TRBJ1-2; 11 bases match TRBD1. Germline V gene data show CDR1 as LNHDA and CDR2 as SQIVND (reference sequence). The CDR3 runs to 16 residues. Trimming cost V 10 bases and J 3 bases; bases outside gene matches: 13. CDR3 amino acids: CATRSLRDRGDYGYTF. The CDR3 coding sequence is TGTGCCACCCGTTCCCTCCGGGACAGGGGGGACTATGGCTACACCTTC.

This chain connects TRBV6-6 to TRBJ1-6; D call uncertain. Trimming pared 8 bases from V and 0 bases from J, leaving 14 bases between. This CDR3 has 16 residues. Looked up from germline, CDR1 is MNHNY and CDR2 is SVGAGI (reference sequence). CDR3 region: CASCGQPSSYNSPLHF. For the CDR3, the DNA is TGTGCCAGCTGCGGTCAGCCCAGCTCCTATAATTCACCCCTCCACTTT.

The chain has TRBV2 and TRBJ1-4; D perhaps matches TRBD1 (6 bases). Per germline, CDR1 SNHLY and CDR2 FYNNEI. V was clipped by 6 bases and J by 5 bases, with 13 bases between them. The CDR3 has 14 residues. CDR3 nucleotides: TGTGCCAGCAGCCCGGGAGGGGGAAATGAAAAACTGTTTTTT. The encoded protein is CASSPGGGNEKLFF. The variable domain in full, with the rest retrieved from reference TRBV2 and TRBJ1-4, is EPEVTQTPSHQVTQMGQEVILRCVPISNHLYFYWYRQILGQKVEFLVSFYNNEISEKSEIFDDQFSVERPDGSNFTLKIRSTKLEDSAMYFCASSPGGGNEKLFFGSGTQLSVL.

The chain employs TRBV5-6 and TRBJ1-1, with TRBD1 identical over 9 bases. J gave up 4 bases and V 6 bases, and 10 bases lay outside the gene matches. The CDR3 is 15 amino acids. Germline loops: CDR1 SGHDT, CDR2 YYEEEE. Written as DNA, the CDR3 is TGTGCCAGCAACCAACGTCCGGGACAGGGCACTGAAGCTTTCTTT. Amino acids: CASNQRPGQGTEAFF.

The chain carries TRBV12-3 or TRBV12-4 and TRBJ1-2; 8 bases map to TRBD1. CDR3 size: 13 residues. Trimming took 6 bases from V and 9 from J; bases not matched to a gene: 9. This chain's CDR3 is CASSSRTGSSYTF. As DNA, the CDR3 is TGTGCCAGCAGCTCCCGGACAGGGAGCAGCTACACCTTC.

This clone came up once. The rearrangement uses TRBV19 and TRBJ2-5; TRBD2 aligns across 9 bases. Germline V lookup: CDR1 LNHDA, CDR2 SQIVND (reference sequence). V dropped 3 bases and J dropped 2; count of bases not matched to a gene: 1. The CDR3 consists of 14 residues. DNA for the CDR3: TGTGCCAGTAGTATGGGACTAGCTCAAGAGACCCAGTACTTC. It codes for CASSMGLAQETQYF. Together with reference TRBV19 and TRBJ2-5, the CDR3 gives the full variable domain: DGGITQSPKYLFRKEGQNVTLSCEQNLNHDAMYWYRQDPGQGLRLIYYSQIVNDFQKGDIAEGYSVSREKKESFPLTVTSAQKNPTAFYLCASSMGLAQETQYFGPGTRLLVL.

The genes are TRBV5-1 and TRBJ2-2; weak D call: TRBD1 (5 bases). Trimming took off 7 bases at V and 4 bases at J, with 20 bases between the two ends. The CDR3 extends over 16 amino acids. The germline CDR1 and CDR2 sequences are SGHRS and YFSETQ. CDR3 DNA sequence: TGCGCCAGCGGGGCTACTATCCAGCGACTCACCGGGGAGCTGTTTTTT. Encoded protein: CASGATIQRLTGELFF.

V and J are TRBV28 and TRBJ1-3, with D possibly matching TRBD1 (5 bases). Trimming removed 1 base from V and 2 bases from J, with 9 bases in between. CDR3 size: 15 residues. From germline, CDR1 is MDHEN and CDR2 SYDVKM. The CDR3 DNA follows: TGTGCCAGCAGTTTATCGGGCAGGGCTGGAAACACCATATATTTT. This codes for CASSLSGRAGNTIYF. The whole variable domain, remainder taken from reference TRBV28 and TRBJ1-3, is DVKVTQSSRYLVKRTGEKVFLECVQDMDHENMFWYRQDPGLGLRLIYFSYDVKMKEKGDIPEGYSVSREKKERFSLILESASTNQTSMYLCASSLSGRAGNTIYFGEGSWLTVV.

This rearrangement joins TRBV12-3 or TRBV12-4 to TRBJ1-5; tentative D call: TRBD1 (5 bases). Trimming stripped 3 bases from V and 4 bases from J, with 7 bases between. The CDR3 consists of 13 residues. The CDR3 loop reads CASSFKGNQPQHF. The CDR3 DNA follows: TGTGCCAGCAGTTTTAAGGGGAATCAGCCCCAGCATTTT.

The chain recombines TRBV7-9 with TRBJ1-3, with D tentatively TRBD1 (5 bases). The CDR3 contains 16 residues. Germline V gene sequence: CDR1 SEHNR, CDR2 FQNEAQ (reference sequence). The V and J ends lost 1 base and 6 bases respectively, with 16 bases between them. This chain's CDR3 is CASSLGGDSLINTIYF. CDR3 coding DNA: TGTGCCAGCAGCTTAGGTGGAGACAGCCTGATAAACACCATATATTTT.

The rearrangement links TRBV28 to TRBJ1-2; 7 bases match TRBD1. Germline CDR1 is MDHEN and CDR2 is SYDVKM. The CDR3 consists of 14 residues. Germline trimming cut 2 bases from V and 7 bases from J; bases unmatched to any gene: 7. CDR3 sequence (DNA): TGTGCCAGCAGTTTAACGGACAGGTGGGGTGGCTACACCTTC. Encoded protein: CASSLTDRWGGYTF.

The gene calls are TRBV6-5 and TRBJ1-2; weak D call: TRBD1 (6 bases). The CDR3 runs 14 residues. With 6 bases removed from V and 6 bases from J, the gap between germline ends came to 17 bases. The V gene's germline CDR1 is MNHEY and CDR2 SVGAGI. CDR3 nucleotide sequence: TGTGCCAGCAGCAAATCACAGGGCTGGGATGGCTACACCTTC. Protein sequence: CASSKSQGWDGYTF.

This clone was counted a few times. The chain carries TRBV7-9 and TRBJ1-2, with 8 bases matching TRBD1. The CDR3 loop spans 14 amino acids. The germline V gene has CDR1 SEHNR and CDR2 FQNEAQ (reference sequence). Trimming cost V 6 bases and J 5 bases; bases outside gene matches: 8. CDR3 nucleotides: TGTGCCAGCAGACCGACAGGGGAGGGGTATGGCTACACCTTC. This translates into CASRPTGEGYGYTF.

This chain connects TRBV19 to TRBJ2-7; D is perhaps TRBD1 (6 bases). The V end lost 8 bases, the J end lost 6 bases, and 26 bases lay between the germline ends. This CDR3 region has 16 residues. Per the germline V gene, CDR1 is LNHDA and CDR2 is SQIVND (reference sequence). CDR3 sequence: CASSGETLGGRGEQYF. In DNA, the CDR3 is TGTGCCAGTTCCGGAGAGACGTTAGGGGGTAGGGGCGAGCAGTACTTC.

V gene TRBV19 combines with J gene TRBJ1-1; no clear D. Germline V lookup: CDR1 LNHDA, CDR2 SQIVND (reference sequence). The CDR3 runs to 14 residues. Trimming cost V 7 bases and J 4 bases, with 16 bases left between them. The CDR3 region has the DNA TGTGCCAGTATAGAGACACGGATGGGCACTGAAGCTTTCTTT. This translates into CASIETRMGTEAFF.

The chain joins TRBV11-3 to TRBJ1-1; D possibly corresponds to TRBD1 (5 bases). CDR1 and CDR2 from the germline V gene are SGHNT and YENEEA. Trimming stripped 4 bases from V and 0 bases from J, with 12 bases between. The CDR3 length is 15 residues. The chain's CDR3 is CASSSRGGLNTEAFF. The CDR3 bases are TGTGCCAGCAGCTCAAGGGGAGGGTTGAACACTGAAGCTTTCTTT.

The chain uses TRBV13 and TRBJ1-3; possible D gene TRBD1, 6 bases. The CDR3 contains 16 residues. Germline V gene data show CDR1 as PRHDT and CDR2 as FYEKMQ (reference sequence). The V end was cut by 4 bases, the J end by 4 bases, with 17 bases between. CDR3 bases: TGTGCCAGCAGCTCCCAAGCAGGGGAGTCCGGAAACACCATATATTTT. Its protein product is CASSSQAGESGNTIYF.

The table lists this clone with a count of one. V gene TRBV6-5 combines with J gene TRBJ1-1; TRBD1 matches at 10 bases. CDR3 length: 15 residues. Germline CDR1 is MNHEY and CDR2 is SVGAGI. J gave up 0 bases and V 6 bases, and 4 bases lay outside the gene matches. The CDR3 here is CASRRQGALNTEAFF. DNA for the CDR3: TGTGCCAGCAGGCGACAGGGGGCCTTGAACACTGAAGCTTTCTTT.

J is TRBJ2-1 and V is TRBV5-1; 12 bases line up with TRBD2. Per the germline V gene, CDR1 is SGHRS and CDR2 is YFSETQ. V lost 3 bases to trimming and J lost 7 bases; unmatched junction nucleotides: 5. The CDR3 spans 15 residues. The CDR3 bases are TGCGCCAGCAGCTCGCTAGCGGGAGGGGGGAATGAGCAGTTCTTC. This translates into CASSSLAGGGNEQFF.

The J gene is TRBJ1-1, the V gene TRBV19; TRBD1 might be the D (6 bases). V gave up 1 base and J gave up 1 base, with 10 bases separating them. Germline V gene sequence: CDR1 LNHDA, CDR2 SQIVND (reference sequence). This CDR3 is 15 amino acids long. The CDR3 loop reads CASSIVPGQNTEAFF. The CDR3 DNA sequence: TGTGCCAGTAGTATAGTTCCGGGACAGAACACTGAAGCTTTCTTT.

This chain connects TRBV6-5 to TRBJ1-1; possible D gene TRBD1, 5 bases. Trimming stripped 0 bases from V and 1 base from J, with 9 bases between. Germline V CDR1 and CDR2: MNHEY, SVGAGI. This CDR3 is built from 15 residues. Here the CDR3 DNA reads TGTGCCAGCAGTTACTCGACAGCCGGGAACACTGAAGCTTTCTTT. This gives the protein CASSYSTAGNTEAFF.